This T cell receptor beta chain emerged from a study of human T cells and chemical hapten exposure. Overall study: From small differences in pooled library volume came most of the variation in per-sample TCR yields.

It was the library that attached unique molecular identifiers to individual cDNA molecules. Original processing methods: Across samples, TCR counts had a median of roughly 97,000 and ranged from about 20,000 to 690,600. TCRdb processed the RACE reads anew with MiXCR; each CDR3 protein has one entry. The V and J calls were determined by TCRdb, not by the authors. The sample holds tens of thousands of distinct CDR3 sequences, 8.6% seen once. This clonotype appeared many times. The target antigen is unknown. Germline CDR1 SGDLS, CDR2 YYNGEE. The CDR3 covers 13 residues. V was clipped by 0 bases and J by 9 bases, with 7 bases between them. Documented time point: healthy volunteer bleed at 6 weeks. It was from unfractionated whole blood that total RNA was extracted. Study-wide points: TCRs at high frequency, those above 1 in 1000, did not change with DPC sensitization.

The clonotype comes from a male donor in good health. Some clones in this sample may be carry-over from other donors' samples. Material for sequencing was whole blood. The chain links TRBV9 to TRBJ1-6; D is possibly TRBD1 (5 bases). The CDR3 here is CASSVVGTSPLHF. CDR3 coding DNA: TGTGCCAGCAGCGTAGTGGGGACTTCACCCCTCCACTTT.